Below, 19 T cell receptor beta chains from the same sample are listed, as sequenced in a study of Graves' ophthalmopathy and Graves' hyperthyroidism. Amplified material comprised TCR beta CDR3 regions derived from RNA transcripts. The library came from an HTBI-primed first-round RT-PCR and a second-round multiplex PCR. TCRdb analysed the multiplex PCR reads with MiXCR anew, one entry per CDR3 protein. The repertoire includes 260,000 or so distinct CDR3 sequences, 45% of them detected once, and around 47% sits in the top ten. Material for sequencing was peripheral blood. The receptors were gathered from an adult man with Graves' ophthalmopathy.

This clonotype was counted between two and nine times. The V gene is TRBV5-5, the J gene TRBJ1-2, with 8 bases lining up with TRBD1. This CDR3 is 13 amino acids long. The trim removed 1 base at V and 7 bases at J, leaving 3 bases unmatched. The germline V gene encodes CDR1 SGHKS and CDR2 YYEKEE (reference sequence). The CDR3 here is CASSLQGAPGYTF. Written as DNA, the CDR3 is TGTGCCAGCAGCTTGCAGGGGGCGCCTGGCTACACCTTC. Drawing the rest from reference TRBV5-5 and TRBJ1-2, the complete variable domain is DAGVTQSPTHLIKTRGQQVTLRCSPISGHKSVSWYQQVLGQGPQFIFQYYEKEERGRGNFPDRFSARQFPNYSSELNVNALLLGDSALYLCASSLQGAPGYTFGSGTRLTVV.

This chain links TRBV15 with TRBJ1-1; TRBD1 aligns across 8 bases. CDR1 and CDR2 from the germline V gene are LNHNV and YYDKDF (reference sequence). The CDR3 has 16 residues. Trimming took 3 bases from V and 5 from J; bases not matched to a gene: 11. CDR3 residues: CATSSLLQGAGTEAFF. The DNA of the CDR3 is TGTGCCACCAGCAGTCTACTCCAGGGGGCTGGGACTGAAGCTTTCTTT.

The genes are TRBV15 and TRBJ2-5, with 8 positions matching TRBD1. This CDR3 is 14 amino acids long. Germline CDR1 and CDR2: LNHNV and YYDKDF (reference sequence). V shed 10 bases, J shed 5 bases, and the junction held 12 bases outside the gene matches. Written as DNA, the CDR3 is TGTGCCATAGCGTCACAGGGGGTCGGGGAGACCCAGTACTTC. Protein sequence: CAIASQGVGETQYF.

The V and J genes are TRBV20-1 and TRBJ2-7, with D perhaps matching TRBD1 or TRBD2 (6 bases each). Trimming cost V 6 bases and J 2 bases, with 20 bases left between them. Germline CDR1 is DFQATT and CDR2 is SNEGSKA (reference sequence). This CDR3 spans 15 amino acids. CDR3 sequence reads: CSALIGGTTTYEQYF. The CDR3 region has the DNA TGCAGTGCACTCATCGGCGGGACAACGACCTACGAGCAGTACTTC.

The V and J genes are TRBV6-5 and TRBJ2-7; D is undetermined. Germline CDR1 MNHEY, CDR2 SVGAGI. This CDR3 comprises 15 residues. The V gene lost 0 bases and the J gene lost 3 bases, with 12 bases spanning the gap. The CDR3 DNA reads TGTGCCAGCAGTTACTCGATTGGGCAGATCTACGAGCAGTACTTC. Translated, it gives CASSYSIGQIYEQYF.

V gene TRBV7-9 combines with J gene TRBJ2-2; the match to TRBD2 covers 12 bases. CDR3 length: 18 amino acids. Germline trimming cut 3 bases from V and 4 bases from J; bases unmatched to any gene: 9. Germline CDR1 SEHNR, CDR2 FQNEAQ (reference sequence). CDR3 in DNA: TGTGCCAGCAGCTTGTTGACCCCTAGCGGGGGGGCCACCGGGGAGCTGTTTTTT. Translated, it gives CASSLLTPSGGATGELFF.

This clonotype was observed a few times. The J gene is TRBJ1-1, the V gene TRBV29-1, with TRBD1 as a possible D gene (5 bases). There are 14 residues in the CDR3. Trimming removed 4 bases at V and 4 bases at J, with 16 bases between. Germline V gives CDR1 SQVTM, CDR2 ANQGSEA. CDR3 DNA sequence: TGCAGCGTTGTCACAGGTTTGAGGTTCACTGAAGCTTTCTTT. Protein product: CSVVTGLRFTEAFF.

At least ten counts were recorded for this clonotype. The V and J genes are TRBV7-2 and TRBJ2-5; tentatively, D is TRBD1 or TRBD2 (6 bases each). The CDR3 totals 14 residues. Germline V lookup: CDR1 SGHTA, CDR2 FQGNSA. V gave up 1 base and J gave up 4 bases, with 10 bases separating them. The CDR3 reads CASSLGGGGETQYF. The CDR3 DNA sequence: TGTGCCAGCAGCTTAGGAGGAGGGGGAGAGACCCAGTACTTC.

Ten or more counts support this clonotype. This chain uses TRBV12-3 or TRBV12-4 with TRBJ2-6; a possible D gene is TRBD2 (6 bases). The CDR3 runs 15 residues. V was pared by 2 bases and J by 2 bases, with 7 bases between. CDR3 sequence (DNA): TGTGCCAGCAGTTTAAGGAGGGCTGGGGCCAACGTCCTGACTTTC. As protein: CASSLRRAGANVLTF.

On this clonotype: A read error may explain this, as a much larger clone is one base away. The chain employs TRBV29-1 and TRBJ1-1; the D gene is possibly TRBD1 (6 bases). The CDR3 has 13 residues. Germline assignment: CDR1 SQVTM and CDR2 ANQGSEA. CDR3 sequence reads: CSVEPTGKTEACF. CDR3 bases: TGCAGCGTTGAGCCCACAGGGAAGACTGAAGCTTGCTTT.

The chain carries TRBV7-8 and TRBJ2-2, with a tentative D call TRBD1 (6 bases). This CDR3 region has 14 residues. V lost 4 bases to trimming and J lost 4 bases, with 10 bases between them. Germline V gene data show CDR1 as SGHVS and CDR2 as FQNEAQ. This CDR3 reads CASSWDTSTGELFF. The CDR3 region has the DNA TGTGCCAGCAGCTGGGACACGAGCACCGGGGAGCTGTTTTTT.

This clonotype was picked up a small number of times. V and J are TRBV12-5 and TRBJ1-2; D not resolved. The germline V gene encodes CDR1 LGHNT and CDR2 FRNRAP. The CDR3 runs 11 residues. Trimming took 4 bases from V and 10 from J, leaving 10 bases between them. CDR3 sequence (DNA): TGTGCTAGTGGTTCCCCTCTCTCCTACACCTTC. It translates to CASGSPLSYTF.

This clonotype was seen just once. V usage is TRBV7-3 and J usage is TRBJ1-1, with TRBD1 matching over 7 bases. This CDR3 is built from 21 residues. From germline, CDR1 is SGHTA and CDR2 FQGTGA. Losses at the gene ends were 5 bases for V and 8 bases for J; bases not matched to a gene: 32. CDR3 bases: TGTGCCAGCAGCCCGCGCGCACTAGCGGGAGGGCCGCACACCGGGGACAGAGAAGCTTTCTTT. Translated: CASSPRALAGGPHTGDREAFF.

As for this clonotype: A read error may explain this, as a much larger clone is one base away. The rearrangement uses TRBV10-3 and TRBJ2-5; D is possibly TRBD1 (6 bases). The V gene's germline CDR1 is ENHRY and CDR2 SYGVKD. The CDR3 sequence is 13 residues long. CDR3 sequence: CAVRNRDQETQYF. The DNA of the CDR3 is TGTGCCGTCAGGAACAGGGACCAAGAGACCCAGTACTTC.

Only a few counts were recorded for this clonotype. V and J are TRBV20-1 and TRBJ2-2, with unresolved D. This CDR3 has 15 residues. V lost 6 bases and J 0 bases, leaving 14 bases between the germline ends. Germline CDR1 reads DFQATT; CDR2 reads SNEGSKA (reference sequence). CDR3 DNA sequence: TGCAGTGCCAGTAGCCGTCAAACGAACACCGGGGAGCTGTTTTTT. This translates into CSASSRQTNTGELFF.

The sample holds a few counts of this clonotype. V is TRBV12-3 or TRBV12-4 and J is TRBJ1-6; D perhaps matches TRBD1 (5 bases). With 5 bases removed from V and 10 bases from J, the gap between germline ends came to 18 bases. This CDR3 contains 15 residues. For the CDR3, the DNA is TGTGCCAGCAGTCCCCGCAGGGCAGGGATATCACCCCTCCACTTT. Translated: CASSPRRAGISPLHF.

The chain combines TRBV7-8 with TRBJ2-2; D gene unclear. Trimming left V 5 bases short and J 4 bases short, with 8 bases between. Germline lookup yields CDR1 SGHVS and CDR2 FQNEAQ. This CDR3 has 13 residues. CDR3 region: CASSQDFTGELFF. CDR3 coding DNA: TGTGCCAGCAGCCAGGATTTCACCGGGGAGCTGTTTTTT.

Concerning this clonotype: One junction end disagrees with the germline gene, perhaps due to a read error. The rearrangement uses TRBV9 and TRBJ1-2; TRBD1 agrees at 7 bases. Germline values: CDR1 SGDLS, CDR2 YYNGEE. There are 15 residues in the CDR3. CDR3 bases: TGTGCCGGCAGCCAGATTCAGGGGGACGGGGAAGGCTACACCTTC. Translated: CAGSQIQGDGEGYTF.

The chain uses TRBV19 and TRBJ2-7; D assignment may be TRBD1 or TRBD2 (5 bases each). Germline CDR1 is LNHDA and CDR2 is SQIVND (reference sequence). With 5 bases removed from V and 2 bases from J, the gap between germline ends came to 13 bases. CDR3 length: 14 residues. The chain's CDR3 is CASSWDGWTYEQYF. CDR3 DNA: TGTGCCAGTAGTTGGGACGGGTGGACCTACGAGCAGTACTTC.